The sequence of this T cell receptor (beta chain) was determined in a study of early stage breast cancer tumors. Libraries were prepared by immunoSEQ multiplex PCR; TCRdb keeps only in-frame clonotypes and omits some of them. The table records just over 50,000 clones, roughly 73% of them present only once. The CDR3 sequence is 15 residues long. CDR1 SNHLY and CDR2 FYNNEI come from the germline V gene. Trimming removed 4 bases at V and 2 bases at J, with 13 bases between. The TCR sequence derives from a person aged 35 to 50 with breast cancer. The specimen sequenced was blood. This chain connects TRBV2 to TRBJ2-3; D is possibly TRBD1 or TRBD2 (6 bases each). The CDR3 protein is CASSARGQFTDTQYF. DNA for the CDR3: TGTGCCAGCAGTGCGCGGGGACAATTCACAGATACGCAGTATTTT.